Each of the 3 T cell receptor beta chains below was sequenced from the same sample in a study of shared clonotypes between healthy human individuals. Sequencing used immunoSEQ multiplex PCR; TCRdb keeps in-frame clones, though not all of them. The sample has roughly 720,000 clones, 90% seen once; the top ten hold about 34%. Sequenced input: memory CD8+ T cells from PBMCs. Subset noted: CD45RO+ cells pooled with CCR7-negative TemRA cells. Every receptor here comes from a man between 18 and 29 years old in good health. Some clones in this sample may be carry-over from other donors' samples.

V is TRBV9 and J is TRBJ2-1; D unresolved. V lost 1 base and J 0 bases, leaving 8 bases between the germline ends. CDR3 length: 15 amino acids. The germline gives CDR1 SGDLS, CDR2 YYNGEE. CDR3 sequence: CASSVLGSSYNEQFF. The CDR3 DNA sequence: TGTGCCAGCAGCGTACTAGGTAGCTCCTACAATGAGCAGTTCTTC.

The chain combines TRBV9 with TRBJ2-1; 7 nucleotides agree with TRBD2. CDR1 and CDR2 (germline): SGDLS, YYNGEE. The CDR3 is made up of 15 amino acids. The junction had 11 bases not matched to a gene; V was cut back by 3 bases and J by 8 bases. This CDR3 is CASSGRLAQGYEQFF. The CDR3 DNA reads as TGTGCCAGCAGCGGGCGACTAGCCCAAGGGTATGAGCAGTTCTTC.

The V and J genes are TRBV29-1 and TRBJ2-7; 7 bases align to TRBD2. Germline V lookup: CDR1 SQVTM, CDR2 ANQGSEA. The CDR3 contains 13 residues. Trimming took 6 bases from V and 0 from J; bases not matched to a gene: 5. As DNA, the CDR3 is TGCAGCGTGTATAGCGGGTCCTCCTACGAGCAGTACTTC. It is translated as CSVYSGSSYEQYF.